One TCR beta chain is described in this entry. Germline values: CDR1 SGHRS, CDR2 YFSETQ. Trimming at V came to 2 bases and at J to 9 bases, leaving 5 bases not matched to a gene. CDR3 length equals 14 residues. These data are taken from a study of blood T cell repertoires in COVID-19. As for the study in general: Acute and convalescent COVID-19 specimens originated in the United States, Italy and Spain. T cells, B-cell-depleted T cells, or PBMCs provided the cDNA or gDNA that served as material.

Measured with immunoSEQ multiplex PCR; TCRdb has only the in-frame clones, and not every one. Of about 52,000 clones in the sample, around 91% were seen once. The receptor's source is a human donor in a cohort sampled during active COVID-19. The sample was peripheral blood. V usage is TRBV5-1 and J usage is TRBJ2-1; TRBD2 matches at 10 bases. CDR3 sequence: CASSFKLAGSEQFF. The CDR3 DNA reads as TGCGCCAGCAGCTTTAAACTAGCGGGAAGTGAGCAGTTCTTC.